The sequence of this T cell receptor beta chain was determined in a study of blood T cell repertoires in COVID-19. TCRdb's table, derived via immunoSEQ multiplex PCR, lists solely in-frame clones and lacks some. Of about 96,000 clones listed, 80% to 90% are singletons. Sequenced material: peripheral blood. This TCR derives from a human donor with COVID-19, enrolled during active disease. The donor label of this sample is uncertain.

This CDR3 reads CASSYSTGFLGYTF. CDR3 coding DNA: TGTGCCAGCAGTTACTCCACAGGGTTTTTGGGCTACACCTTC. The chain combines TRBV6-5 with TRBJ1-2, with D perhaps TRBD1 (6 bases). Germline loops: CDR1 MNHEY, CDR2 SVGAGI. The CDR3 consists of 14 residues. With 0 bases removed from V and 8 bases from J, the gap between germline ends came to 13 bases.